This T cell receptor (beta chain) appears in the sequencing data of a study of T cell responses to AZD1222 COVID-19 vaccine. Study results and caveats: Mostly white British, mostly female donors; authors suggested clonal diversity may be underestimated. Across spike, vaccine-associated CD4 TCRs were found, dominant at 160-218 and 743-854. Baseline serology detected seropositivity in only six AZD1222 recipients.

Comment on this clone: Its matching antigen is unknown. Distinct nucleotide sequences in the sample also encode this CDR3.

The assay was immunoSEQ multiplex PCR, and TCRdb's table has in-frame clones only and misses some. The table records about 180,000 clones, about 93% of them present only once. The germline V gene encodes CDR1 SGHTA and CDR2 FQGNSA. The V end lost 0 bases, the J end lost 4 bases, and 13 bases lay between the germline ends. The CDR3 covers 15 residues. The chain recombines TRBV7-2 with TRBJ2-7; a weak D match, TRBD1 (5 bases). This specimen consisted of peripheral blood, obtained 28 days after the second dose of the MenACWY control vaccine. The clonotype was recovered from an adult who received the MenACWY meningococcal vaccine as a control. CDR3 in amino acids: CASSLASGASYEQYF. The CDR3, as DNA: TGTGCCAGCAGCTTAGCGAGTGGGGCGTCTTACGAGCAGTACTTC.